This T cell receptor (beta chain) was sequenced during a study of T cells in Graves' hyperthyroidism and ophthalmopathy. Worth noting for this clonotype: Its specificity is not known.

Study results and limitations: Most thyroid-expanded clonotypes above 0.001 were also found in blood.

This CDR3 contains 15 residues. V was trimmed by 2 bases and J by 7 bases, leaving 12 bases between them. The V gene's germline CDR1 is MNHNS and CDR2 SASEGT. Amplified regions were TCR beta CDR3 sequences from RNA transcripts. First-round RT-PCR with HTBI primers amplified the TCR CDR3 region. Each CDR3 protein is one row after TCRdb ran MiXCR on the multiplex PCR reads. The data show a few hundred thousand distinct CDR3 sequences, with approximately 17% seen just once and 17% held by the top ten. A patient was excluded if there was uncontrolled infection, other autoimmune disease, pregnancy or lactation.

This chain links TRBV6-1 with TRBJ1-6; no definite D call. This TCR was sampled from a young woman with Graves' ophthalmopathy. The sequencing input was blood. CDR3 nucleotide sequence: TGTGCCAGCAGTGAATTTCGGGAGCTAAATTCACCCCTCCACTTT. Amino acids: CASSEFRELNSPLHF.